These 11 T cell receptor beta chains share one sample of origin, sequenced in a study of beta chain features in type 1 diabetes. cDNA synthesis used the whole RNA isolate, giving expressed TCRB sequences. The table came from immunoSEQ multiplex PCR; TCRdb's copy has only in-frame clones and leaves some out. The sample has just under 150,000 clones, about 10% seen once. Sequences were obtained from naive CD4+ T cells from blood. Receptor source: a young man in good health.

The genes are TRBV14 and TRBJ2-5, with D possibly matching TRBD1 (6 bases). The CDR3 sequence is 14 residues long. Germline V lookup: CDR1 SGHDN, CDR2 FVKESK. The ends were cut back, 6 bases at V and 7 bases at J, with 18 bases in the middle. The CDR3 sequence is CASSKQGPLGTQYF. The CDR3 nucleotides read TGTGCCAGCAGTAAACAGGGACCCTTGGGGACCCAGTACTTC.

The V call is TRBV11-2, the J call TRBJ2-3, with 7 bases fitting TRBD2. There are 16 residues in the CDR3. V shed 1 base and J 4 bases; nucleotides not matched to a gene: 8. Germline assignment: CDR1 SGHAT and CDR2 FQNNGV. For the CDR3, the DNA is TGTGCCAGCAGCTTAGGTGGAGCGGGGATCCCAGATACGCAGTATTTT. Protein product: CASSLGGAGIPDTQYF.

This clone has more than one count but fewer than ten. The chain employs TRBV18 and TRBJ2-3; weak D call: TRBD2 (5 bases). This CDR3 contains 14 residues. Germline CDR1 and CDR2: KGHSH and LQKENI. V lost 4 bases and J 5 bases, leaving 13 bases between the germline ends. DNA for the CDR3: TGTGCCAGCTCACAGGTTCCTAGCTTAGATACGCAGTATTTT. Amino acids: CASSQVPSLDTQYF.

This chain connects TRBV28 to TRBJ1-4, with 8 nucleotides matching TRBD1. The CDR3 is 14 amino acids. Trimming took 7 bases from V and 10 from J; bases not matched to a gene: 11. The germline V gene encodes CDR1 MDHEN and CDR2 SYDVKM. CDR3 nucleotide sequence: TGTGCCAGCACTCCCCCCGGGACAGGTGGAAAACTGTTTTTT. Translated: CASTPPGTGGKLFF. Supplemented by reference TRBV28 and TRBJ1-4, the full variable domain reads DVKVTQSSRYLVKRTGEKVFLECVQDMDHENMFWYRQDPGLGLRLIYFSYDVKMKEKGDIPEGYSVSREKKERFSLILESASTNQTSMYLCASTPPGTGGKLFFGSGTQLSVL.

This clone has more than one count but fewer than ten. The chain carries TRBV5-6 and TRBJ2-6; D remains unclear. The CDR3 runs 15 residues. Germline CDR1 SGHDT, CDR2 YYEEEE. V lost 0 bases and J 0 bases, leaving 4 bases between the germline ends. The CDR3 region has the DNA TGTGCCAGCAGCTTGGATCGCTCTGGGGCCAACGTCCTGACTTTC. The encoded protein is CASSLDRSGANVLTF. The complete variable domain, with remaining parts taken from reference TRBV5-6 and TRBJ2-6, reads DAGVTQSPTHLIKTRGQQVTLRCSPKSGHDTVSWYQQALGQGPQFIFQYYEEEERQRGNFPDRFSGHQFPNYSSELNVNALLLGDSALYLCASSLDRSGANVLTFGAGSRLTVL.

V and J are TRBV19 and TRBJ1-4; 8 nucleotides align to TRBD1. Looked up from germline, CDR1 is LNHDA and CDR2 is SQIVND (reference sequence). This CDR3 contains 17 residues. V trimming: 7 bases; J trimming: 0 bases; junction bases outside the gene matches: 10. The CDR3 region is CASTDRGGQATNEKLFF. CDR3 nucleotides: TGTGCCAGTACCGACAGGGGAGGGCAGGCAACTAATGAAAAACTGTTTTTT.

This clone was detected only a few times. The chain combines TRBV28 with TRBJ2-3; 12 bases are shared with TRBD2. There are 16 residues in the CDR3. V dropped 10 bases and J dropped 4; count of bases not matched to a gene: 12. Germline V CDR1 and CDR2: MDHEN, SYDVKM. CDR3: CATGLAGSNPADTQYF. The DNA of the CDR3 is TGTGCCACCGGACTAGCGGGGTCCAACCCCGCAGATACGCAGTATTTT.

The chain has TRBV30 and TRBJ1-5; a possible D gene is TRBD1 (5 bases). Trimming removed 3 bases at V and 4 bases at J, with 10 bases between. The CDR3 loop spans 13 amino acids. Germline CDR1 reads GTSNPN; CDR2 reads SVGIG (reference sequence). The chain's CDR3 is CAWRAQGNQPQHF. In DNA form, the CDR3 reads TGTGCCTGGAGAGCCCAGGGTAATCAGCCCCAGCATTTT.

This clone was counted only a few times. The V call is TRBV2, the J call TRBJ2-1, with TRBD2 as a possible D gene (5 bases). The CDR3 consists of 16 residues. Germline CDR1 is SNHLY and CDR2 is FYNNEI. The V gene lost 5 bases and the J gene lost 12 bases, with 26 bases spanning the gap. CDR3 sequence reads: CASSTTPRILMSGQFF. CDR3 in DNA: TGTGCCAGCAGTACAACGCCGCGGATCCTAATGAGCGGGCAGTTCTTC.

The chain combines TRBV27 with TRBJ1-6; 9 nucleotides match TRBD1. CDR3 length equals 12 residues. Germline V lookup: CDR1 MNHEY, CDR2 SMNVEV (reference sequence). Losses at the gene ends were 9 bases for V and 9 bases for J; bases not matched to a gene: 3. CDR3 residues: CASTGQGSPLHF. CDR3 DNA sequence: TGTGCCAGTACGGGACAGGGTTCACCCCTCCACTTT.

The chain employs TRBV19 and TRBJ1-3; 10 nucleotides align to TRBD1. The length of the CDR3 is 13 residues. Germline CDR1 LNHDA, CDR2 SQIVND (reference sequence). The trim removed 10 bases at V and 6 bases at J, leaving 6 bases unmatched. For the CDR3, the DNA is TGTGCCACCATCGGACAGGGGGTAAACACCATATATTTT. The encoded protein is CATIGQGVNTIYF.